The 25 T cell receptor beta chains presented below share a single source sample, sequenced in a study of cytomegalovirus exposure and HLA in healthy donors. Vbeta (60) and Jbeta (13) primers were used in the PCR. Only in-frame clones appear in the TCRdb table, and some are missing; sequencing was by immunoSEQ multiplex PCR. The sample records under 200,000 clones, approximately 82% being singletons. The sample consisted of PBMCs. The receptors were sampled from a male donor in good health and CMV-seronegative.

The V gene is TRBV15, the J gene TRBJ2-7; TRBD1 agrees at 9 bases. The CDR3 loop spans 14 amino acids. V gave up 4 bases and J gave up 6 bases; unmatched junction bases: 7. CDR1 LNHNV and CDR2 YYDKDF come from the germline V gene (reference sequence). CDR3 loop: CATSKDRGVGEQYF. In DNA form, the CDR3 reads TGTGCCACCAGCAAAGACAGGGGGGTGGGCGAGCAGTACTTC.

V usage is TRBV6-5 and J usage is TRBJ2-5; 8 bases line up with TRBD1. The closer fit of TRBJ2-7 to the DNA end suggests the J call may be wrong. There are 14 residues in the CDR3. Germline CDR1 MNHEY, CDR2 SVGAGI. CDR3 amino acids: CASSTGTGFYEQYF. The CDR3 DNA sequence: TGTGCCAGCAGCACCGGGACAGGCTTCTACGAGCAGTACTTC.

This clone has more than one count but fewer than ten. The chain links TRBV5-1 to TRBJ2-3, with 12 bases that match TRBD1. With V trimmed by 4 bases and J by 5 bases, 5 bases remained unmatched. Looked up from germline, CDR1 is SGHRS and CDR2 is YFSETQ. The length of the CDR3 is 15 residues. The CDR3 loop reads CASSAGQGAKDTQYF. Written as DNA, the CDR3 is TGCGCCAGCAGCGCGGGACAGGGGGCTAAAGATACGCAGTATTTT.

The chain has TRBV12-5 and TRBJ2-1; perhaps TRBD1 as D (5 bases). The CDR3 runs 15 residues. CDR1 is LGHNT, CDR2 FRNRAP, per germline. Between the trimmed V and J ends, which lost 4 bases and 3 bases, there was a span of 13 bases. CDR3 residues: CASGSGQAGYNEQFF. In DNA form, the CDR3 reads TGTGCTAGTGGTTCAGGGCAGGCCGGCTACAATGAGCAGTTCTTC.

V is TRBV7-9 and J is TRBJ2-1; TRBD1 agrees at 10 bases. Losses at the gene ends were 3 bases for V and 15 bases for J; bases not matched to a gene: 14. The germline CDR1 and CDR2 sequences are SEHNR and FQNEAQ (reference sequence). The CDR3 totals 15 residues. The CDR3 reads CASSFDQTGGGRRFF. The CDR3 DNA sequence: TGTGCCAGCAGCTTCGACCAGACAGGGGGCGGACGGAGGTTCTTC.

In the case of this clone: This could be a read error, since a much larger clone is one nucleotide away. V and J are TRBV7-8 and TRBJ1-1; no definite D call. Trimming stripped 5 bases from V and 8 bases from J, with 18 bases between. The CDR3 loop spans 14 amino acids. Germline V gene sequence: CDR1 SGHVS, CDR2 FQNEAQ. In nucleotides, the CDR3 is TGTGCCAGCAGCCCCGCGGAGGCTAGAGTGGAAGCTTTCTTT. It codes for CASSPAEARVEAFF.

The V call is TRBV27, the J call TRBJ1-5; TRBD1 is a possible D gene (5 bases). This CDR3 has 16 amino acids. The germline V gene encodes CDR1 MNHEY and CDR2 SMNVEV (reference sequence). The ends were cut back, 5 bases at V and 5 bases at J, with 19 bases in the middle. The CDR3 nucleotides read TGTGCCAGCAGTCCTTGGGCGGGGCAGTACGATCAGCCCCAGCATTTT. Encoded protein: CASSPWAGQYDQPQHF.

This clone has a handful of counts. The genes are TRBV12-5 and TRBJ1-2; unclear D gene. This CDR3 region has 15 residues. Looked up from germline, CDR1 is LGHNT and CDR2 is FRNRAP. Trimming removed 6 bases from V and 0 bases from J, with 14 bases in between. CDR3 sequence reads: CASGQPGQPNYGYTF. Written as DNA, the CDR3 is TGTGCTAGTGGCCAACCAGGTCAACCTAACTATGGCTACACCTTC.

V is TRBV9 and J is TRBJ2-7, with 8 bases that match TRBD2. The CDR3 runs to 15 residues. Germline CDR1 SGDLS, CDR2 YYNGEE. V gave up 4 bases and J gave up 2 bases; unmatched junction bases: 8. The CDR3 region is CASSPSTSATYEQYF. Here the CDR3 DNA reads TGTGCCAGCAGCCCCTCGACTAGCGCGACCTACGAGCAGTACTTC.

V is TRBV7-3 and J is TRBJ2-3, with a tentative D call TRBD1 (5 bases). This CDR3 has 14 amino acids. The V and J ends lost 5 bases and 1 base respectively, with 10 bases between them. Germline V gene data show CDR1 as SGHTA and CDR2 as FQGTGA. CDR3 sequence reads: CASSPQGGTDTQYF. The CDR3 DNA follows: TGTGCCAGCAGCCCCCAGGGCGGCACAGATACGCAGTATTTT.

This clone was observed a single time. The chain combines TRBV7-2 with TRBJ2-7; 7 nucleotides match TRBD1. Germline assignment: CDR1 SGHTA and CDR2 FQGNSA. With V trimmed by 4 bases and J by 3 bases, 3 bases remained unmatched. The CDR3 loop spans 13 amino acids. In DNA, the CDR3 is TGTGCCAGCAGCTGGACAGGAGACTACGAGCAGTACTTC. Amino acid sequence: CASSWTGDYEQYF.

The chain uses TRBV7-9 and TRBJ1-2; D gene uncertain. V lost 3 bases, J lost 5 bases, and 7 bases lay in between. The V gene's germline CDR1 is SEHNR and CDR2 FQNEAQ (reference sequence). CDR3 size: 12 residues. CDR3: CASSFQEYGYTF. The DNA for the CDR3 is TGTGCCAGCAGCTTTCAGGAATATGGCTACACCTTC.

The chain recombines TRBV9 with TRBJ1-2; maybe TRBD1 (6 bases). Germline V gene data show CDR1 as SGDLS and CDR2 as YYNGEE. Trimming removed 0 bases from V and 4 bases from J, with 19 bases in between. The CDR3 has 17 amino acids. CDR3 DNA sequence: TGTGCCAGCAGCGTAGGTCCCCCTTCCCCGGACAGCTATGGCTACACCTTC. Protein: CASSVGPPSPDSYGYTF.

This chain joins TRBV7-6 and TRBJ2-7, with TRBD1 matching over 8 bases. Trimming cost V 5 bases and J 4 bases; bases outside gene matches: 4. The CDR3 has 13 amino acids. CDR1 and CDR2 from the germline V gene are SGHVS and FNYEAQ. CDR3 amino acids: CASSGDRGYEQYF. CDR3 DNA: TGTGCCAGCAGCGGAGACAGGGGTTACGAGCAGTACTTC. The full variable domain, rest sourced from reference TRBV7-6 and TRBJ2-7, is GAGVSQSPRYKVTKRGQDVALRCDPISGHVSLYWYRQALGQGPEFLTYFNYEAQQDKSGLPNDRFSAERPEGSISTLTIQRTEQRDSAMYRCASSGDRGYEQYFGPGTRLTVT.

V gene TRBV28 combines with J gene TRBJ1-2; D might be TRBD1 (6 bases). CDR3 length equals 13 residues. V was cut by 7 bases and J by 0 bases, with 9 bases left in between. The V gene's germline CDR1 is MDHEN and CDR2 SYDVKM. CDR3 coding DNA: TGTGCCAGCAACAGGGTCACTAACTATGGCTACACCTTC. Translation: CASNRVTNYGYTF.

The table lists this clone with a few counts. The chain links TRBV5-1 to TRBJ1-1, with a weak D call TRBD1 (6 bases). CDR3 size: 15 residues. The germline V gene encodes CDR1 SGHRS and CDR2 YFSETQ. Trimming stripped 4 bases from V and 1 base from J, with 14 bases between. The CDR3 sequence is CASSLQGGGNTEAFF. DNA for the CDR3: TGCGCCAGCAGCCTACAGGGTGGCGGGAACACTGAAGCTTTCTTT.

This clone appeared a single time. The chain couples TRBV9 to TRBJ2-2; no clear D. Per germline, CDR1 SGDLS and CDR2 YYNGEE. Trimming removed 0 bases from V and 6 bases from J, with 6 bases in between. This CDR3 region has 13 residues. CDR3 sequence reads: CASSVDFAGELFF. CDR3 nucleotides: TGTGCCAGCAGCGTAGACTTCGCCGGGGAGCTGTTTTTT.

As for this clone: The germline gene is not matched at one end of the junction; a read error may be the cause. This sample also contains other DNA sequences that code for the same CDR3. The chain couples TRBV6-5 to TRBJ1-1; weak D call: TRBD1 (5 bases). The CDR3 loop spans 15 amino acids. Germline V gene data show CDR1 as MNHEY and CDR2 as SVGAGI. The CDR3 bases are TGTGCCAGCAGCTACTCGTTCAGGGCGAACACTGAAGCTTTCTTT. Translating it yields CASSYSFRANTEAFF.

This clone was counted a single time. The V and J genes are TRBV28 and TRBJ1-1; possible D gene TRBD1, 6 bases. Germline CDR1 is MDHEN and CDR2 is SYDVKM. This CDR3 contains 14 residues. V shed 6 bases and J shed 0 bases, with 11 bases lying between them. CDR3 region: CASRGGGVNTEAFF. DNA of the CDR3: TGTGCCAGCAGAGGGGGGGGTGTGAACACTGAAGCTTTCTTT.

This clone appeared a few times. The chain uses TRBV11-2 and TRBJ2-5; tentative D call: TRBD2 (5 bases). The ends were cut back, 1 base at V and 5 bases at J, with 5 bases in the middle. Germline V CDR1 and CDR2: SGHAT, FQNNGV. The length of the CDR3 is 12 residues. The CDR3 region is CASSLGRETQYF. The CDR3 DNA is TGTGCCAGCAGCTTAGGGAGGGAGACCCAGTACTTC.

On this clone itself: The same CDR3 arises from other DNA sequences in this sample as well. The CDR3 sequence: CASSPGQGADTQYF. The CDR3 coding sequence is TGTGCCAGCAGCCCAGGACAGGGTGCTGATACGCAGTATTTT. The chain carries TRBV7-9 and TRBJ2-3, with 8 nucleotides matching TRBD1. Trimming took 5 bases from V and 6 from J; bases not matched to a gene: 7. Germline CDR1 and CDR2: SEHNR and FQNEAQ (reference sequence). This CDR3 comprises 14 residues.

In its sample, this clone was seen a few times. The CDR3 region has the DNA TGTGCCAGCTCACCGGACAGGACTAGCACAGATACGCAGTATTTT. This sequence encodes CASSPDRTSTDTQYF. This sequence joins TRBV18 and TRBJ2-3; 7 bases are a match to TRBD1. This CDR3 region has 15 residues. Unmatched junction bases numbered 3, after V lost 3 bases and J lost 0 bases. Germline V CDR1 and CDR2: KGHSH, LQKENI.

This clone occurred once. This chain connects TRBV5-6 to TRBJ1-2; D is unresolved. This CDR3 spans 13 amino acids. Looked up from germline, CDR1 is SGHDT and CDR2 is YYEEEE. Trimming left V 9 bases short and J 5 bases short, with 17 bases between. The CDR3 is CATGRGRRYGYTF. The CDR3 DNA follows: TGTGCCACTGGCCGAGGGCGCAGGTATGGCTACACCTTC.

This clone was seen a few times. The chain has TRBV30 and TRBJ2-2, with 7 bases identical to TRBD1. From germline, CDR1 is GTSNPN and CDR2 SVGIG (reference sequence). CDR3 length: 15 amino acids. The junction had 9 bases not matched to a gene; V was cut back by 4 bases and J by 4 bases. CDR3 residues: CAWKGQDRGTGELFF. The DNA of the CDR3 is TGTGCCTGGAAAGGACAGGATCGAGGCACCGGGGAGCTGTTTTTT.

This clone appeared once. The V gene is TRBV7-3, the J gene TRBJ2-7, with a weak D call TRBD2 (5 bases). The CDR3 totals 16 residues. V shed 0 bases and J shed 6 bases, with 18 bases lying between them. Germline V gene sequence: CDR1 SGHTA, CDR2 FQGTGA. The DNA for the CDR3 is TGTGCCAGCAGCTTAACGCTCGGGGAGAGCCCACTCGAGCAGTACTTC. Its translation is CASSLTLGESPLEQYF.